A single sample gave rise to the 17 T cell receptor beta chains below, sequenced in a study of T cell changes during pregnancy in multiple sclerosis (dated by TCRdb to the late 2010s). To prepare the library, the immunoSEQ multiplex PCR assay was applied. TCRdb provides this immuneACCESS table in a form limited to in-frame rearrangements. Some clones are lacking; in checked studies, under half of them reflect an unresolved V gene, and why the rest are absent is not known. The sample table shows around 60,000 clones, and 92% are seen once. The ten largest clones add up to roughly 3% of the sample. The source was peripheral blood, collected in the second trimester of pregnancy. These receptors were taken from a female donor in good health, enrolled as a control in a pregnancy study.

CDR3 nucleotide sequence: TGTGCCAGCAGCTCCGGACAGTCTAACACTGAAGCTTTCTTT. Residues: CASSSGQSNTEAFF. The chain joins TRBV7-3 to TRBJ1-1, with a tentative D call TRBD1 (6 bases). V shed 4 bases and J shed 2 bases, with 11 bases lying between them. The CDR3 spans 14 residues. CDR1 and CDR2 (germline): SGHTA, FQGTGA.

V is TRBV7-9 and J is TRBJ2-3, with D perhaps matching TRBD2 (6 bases). V was pared by 5 bases and J by 6 bases, with 15 bases between. The CDR3 sequence is 14 residues long. The V gene's germline CDR1 is SEHNR and CDR2 FQNEAQ (reference sequence). CDR3 in DNA: TGTGCCAGCAGCGACGCGCGGGGCAGGGATACGCAGTATTTT. Its translation is CASSDARGRDTQYF.

This chain uses TRBV6-5 with TRBJ1-1, with D maybe TRBD1 (5 bases). Trimming stripped 1 base from V and 1 base from J, with 7 bases between. Germline V gene lookup returns CDR1 MNHEY and CDR2 SVGAGI. The CDR3 sequence is 14 residues long. CDR3 DNA: TGTGCCAGCAGTTACTTTGGGGCGAACACTGAAGCTTTCTTT. Translation: CASSYFGANTEAFF.

J is TRBJ2-1 and V is TRBV5-6; 7 bases agree with TRBD2. This CDR3 spans 13 amino acids. V shed 4 bases, J shed 9 bases, and the junction held 7 bases outside the gene matches. CDR1 is SGHDT, CDR2 YYEEEE, per germline. CDR3 DNA: TGTGCCAGCAGCGCCACCTCGGGAGGTGAGCAGTTCTTC. Protein sequence: CASSATSGGEQFF.

V gene TRBV18 combines with J gene TRBJ2-7, with TRBD1 as a possible D gene (6 bases). Germline loops: CDR1 KGHSH, CDR2 LQKENI. This CDR3 is built from 13 residues. Trimming removed 2 bases at V and 5 bases at J, with 10 bases between. In DNA form, the CDR3 reads TGTGCCAGCTCACCAGCCTCAGGGGACGAGCAGTACTTC. This encodes CASSPASGDEQYF.

The rearrangement links TRBV19 to TRBJ1-3; 9 nucleotides agree with TRBD1. Per germline, CDR1 LNHDA and CDR2 SQIVND (reference sequence). The CDR3 extends over 18 amino acids. The V segment lost 3 bases and the J segment 1 base; nucleotides outside the gene matches: 10. DNA for the CDR3: TGTGCCAGTAGTATTGGACCGGGACAGGGAGGATCTGGAAACACCATATATTTT. Protein product: CASSIGPGQGGSGNTIYF.

The J gene is TRBJ2-3, the V gene TRBV5-1; TRBD2 is a possible D gene (5 bases). Per germline, CDR1 SGHRS and CDR2 YFSETQ. This CDR3 comprises 14 residues. V was shortened by 0 bases and J by 4 bases, with 9 bases between the two germline ends. The CDR3 is CASSLVGGSDTQYF. CDR3 sequence (DNA): TGCGCCAGCAGCTTGGTTGGCGGGTCAGATACGCAGTATTTT.

The chain has TRBV27 and TRBJ1-5; possibly TRBD1 for D (6 bases). This CDR3 comprises 15 residues. With 6 bases removed from V and 0 bases from J, the gap between germline ends came to 12 bases. Germline assignment: CDR1 MNHEY and CDR2 SMNVEV (reference sequence). CDR3: CASRRQANSNQPQHF. The CDR3 coding sequence is TGTGCCAGCAGAAGACAGGCTAATAGCAATCAGCCCCAGCATTTT.

This chain joins TRBV2 and TRBJ1-5, with a weak D call TRBD1 (6 bases). Germline loops: CDR1 SNHLY, CDR2 FYNNEI. The length of the CDR3 is 13 residues. V lost 4 bases, J lost 4 bases, and 8 bases lay in between. CDR3 sequence (DNA): TGTGCCAGCAGTGCAGGGGAGAATCAGCCCCAGCATTTT. The encoded protein is CASSAGENQPQHF. The variable domain in full, completed from reference TRBV2 and TRBJ1-5, reads EPEVTQTPSHQVTQMGQEVILRCVPISNHLYFYWYRQILGQKVEFLVSFYNNEISEKSEIFDDQFSVERPDGSNFTLKIRSTKLEDSAMYFCASSAGENQPQHFGDGTRLSIL.

The rearrangement joins TRBV27 to TRBJ2-1; the match to TRBD1 covers 11 bases. V trimming: 2 bases; J trimming: 5 bases; junction bases outside the gene matches: 5. The CDR3 contains 16 residues. Germline lookup yields CDR1 MNHEY and CDR2 SMNVEV (reference sequence). The CDR3 DNA follows: TGTGCCAGCAGTTTACTCGGGACAGGGGGAAACAATGAGCAGTTCTTC. It yields the protein CASSLLGTGGNNEQFF.

The chain carries TRBV4-2 and TRBJ2-1, with 8 bases that match TRBD1. Germline V gives CDR1 LGHNA, CDR2 YNFKEQ. V was clipped by 1 base and J by 12 bases; unmatched bases: 14. This CDR3 is 16 amino acids long. The CDR3 sequence: CASSQATDRAKLLQFF. The CDR3 DNA reads as TGTGCCAGCAGCCAAGCGACGGACAGGGCCAAACTTCTGCAGTTCTTC.

This clone showed up just once. This chain joins TRBV7-3 and TRBJ2-1, with D maybe TRBD2 (5 bases). Trimming took 2 bases from V and 7 from J, leaving 12 bases between them. CDR1 is SGHTA, CDR2 FQGTGA, per germline. The CDR3 has 14 residues. The CDR3, as DNA: TGTGCCAGCAGCTTATTGGTGGGAGTAAATGAGCAGTTCTTC. It codes for CASSLLVGVNEQFF.

V and J are TRBV27 and TRBJ2-7; 9 bases match TRBD1. The J segment lost 4 bases and the V segment lost 3 bases, leaving 4 bases of the junction unmatched. Germline V gene sequence: CDR1 MNHEY, CDR2 SMNVEV (reference sequence). The CDR3 is made up of 14 amino acids. CDR3 in amino acids: CASSFETGGYEQYF. Here the CDR3 DNA reads TGTGCCAGCAGTTTCGAGACAGGGGGGTACGAGCAGTACTTC.

J is TRBJ1-4 and V is TRBV7-3; D is unclear. Germline V gene lookup returns CDR1 SGHTA and CDR2 FQGTGA. V was trimmed by 4 bases and J by 7 bases, leaving 19 bases between them. The CDR3 runs to 16 residues. The DNA for the CDR3 is TGTGCCAGCAGCTCGACCCGCGGGCGGGTCGGTGAAAAACTGTTTTTT. It translates to CASSSTRGRVGEKLFF.

V gene TRBV27 combines with J gene TRBJ1-1, with 7 bases that match TRBD1. CDR3 length: 15 residues. V was pared by 7 bases and J by 4 bases, with 12 bases of the junction left unmatched. Germline V lookup: CDR1 MNHEY, CDR2 SMNVEV (reference sequence). CDR3 nucleotide sequence: TGTGCCAGCAACCCTCGGAGACAGGGACCCACTGAAGCTTTCTTT. Its protein product is CASNPRRQGPTEAFF.

The chain joins TRBV28 to TRBJ2-7; 7 bases line up with TRBD2. The CDR3 is made up of 16 amino acids. Germline V gives CDR1 MDHEN, CDR2 SYDVKM. Losses at the gene ends were 1 base for V and 6 bases for J; bases not matched to a gene: 12. CDR3 in DNA: TGTGCCAGCAGTTTATCCGTTGAGGTCAGGGAGGGCGAGCAGTACTTC. Encoded protein: CASSLSVEVREGEQYF.

The chain joins TRBV5-1 to TRBJ1-2; tentative D call: TRBD1 (6 bases). Trimming took 3 bases from V and 4 from J, leaving 16 bases between them. Germline CDR1 is SGHRS and CDR2 is YFSETQ. This CDR3 region has 15 residues. The CDR3 loop is CASSSTTGHSYGYTF. Here the CDR3 DNA reads TGCGCCAGCAGCTCTACCACGGGACACAGCTATGGCTACACCTTC.